The T cell receptor beta chain under discussion was sequenced for a study of T cell responses to AZD1222 COVID-19 vaccine (dated by TCRdb to the early 2020s). Turning to the overall study: AZD1222 recipients with second doses at about 4 weeks or about 12 weeks were pooled, because spike-specific TCR depth and breadth did not differ between schedules. A total of 233 trial participants underwent TCR sequencing, of whom 207 had received two doses of AZD1222 and 26 had received two doses of the MenACWY control vaccine. Enrollment into the trials was organized by age into subgroups of 18-55, 56-69 and 70-plus years, and those subgroups contained approximately 150, 30 and 60 TCR-sequenced participants, respectively. The paper's findings and limits, for the study overall: Participants were mostly white British and included more females than males, and it was suggested by the authors that clonal diversity may have been underestimated. Conclusions about previously exposed vaccinees were limited because only a handful of AZD1222 recipients were SARS-CoV-2 seropositive at baseline. Epitopes outside the regions mutated in the B.1.351 and B.1.1.7 variants were reportedly recognized by nearly half of the unique spike-specific TCRs. The whole spike protein was spanned by vaccine-associated CD4 TCRs, and dominant responses were seen in regions 160-218 and 743-854. After two AZD1222 doses, spike-specific TCR breadth and depth were significantly higher than at day 0 and than in MenACWY recipients. No day 14 peak-response samples were available, so repertoires were characterized only after the peak T cell response. The 56-69-year group was small, and its depth increase did not reach significance, likely because of low power.

Concerning this clone: What this receptor recognizes is not known. No base quality values were provided; no much bigger clone lies one nucleotide off.

The CDR3 regions of human TCRbeta chains were subjected to immunosequencing. The study's own analysis went as follows. TCRs in the repertoires were matched against a reference library of SARS-CoV-2-specific TCRs that had been generated with the MIRA antigen-specificity platform. Breadth was defined as the fraction of unique TCRs that were SARS-CoV-2-associated, and depth was defined as the fraction of total T cells that were SARS-CoV-2-associated. Each spike-specific TCR was assigned to its reactive spike region and to a CD4 or CD8 class using the MIRA data. Log10-transformed breadth and depth values were compared by one-way ANOVA with Sidak's multiple comparisons tests. This immuneACCESS table, as held by TCRdb, lists in-frame sequences with V and J called but not all clones. Of the missing ones, under half trace to an unresolved V gene in checked studies; the others have no known cause. D and trimming come from the DNA, and the V and J calls and clone size come from that table. The sample table holds approximately 140,000 clones, of which around 90% were seen once. The top ten hold 5.5% of the sample.

Trimming removed 8 bases from V and 7 bases from J, leaving 12 bases between the germline ends. For CDR1 and CDR2, the germline V gene (reference sequence) lists DFQATT and SNEGSKA. The CDR3 runs 11 amino acids, cysteine and phenylalanine included. Left in the record is the CDR3 DNA by itself, 33 bases read in frame from the first base. The sample's time point label is to be understood as: baseline before first vaccination. Vaccinee samples were obtained from the UK trials COV001 and COV002, which included a single-blind randomized controlled phase 2/3 trial of AZD1222 (ChAdOx1 nCoV-19) in healthy adults. For TCRbeta chain sequencing, PBMC samples from trial participants were taken at day 0 and at day 28 after the second dose.

The sequences come from peripheral blood, collected on day 0 of AZD1222 vaccination. This TCR derives from an adult in good health. The chain was built from TRBV20-1 and TRBJ1-5; possibly the D gene is TRBD1, per 5 matching bases. The CDR3 corresponds to CSLGTSQPQHF. The bases are TGCAGTCTCGGGACTTCACAGCCCCAGCATTTT.